These 2 T cell receptor beta chains originate from one sample sequenced in a study of beta chain features in type 1 diabetes. The isolated RNA, all of it, was reverse transcribed, so expressed TCRB transcripts were what got sequenced. Profiled with immunoSEQ multiplex PCR; TCRdb holds only in-frame clones, not every one. This table has about 39,000 clones, around 45% appearing once. Sequenced material: central memory CD4+ T cells from blood. These receptors all come from a woman between 18 and 29 years old in good health.

The gene calls are TRBV6-5 and TRBJ2-5; the D is unclear. The CDR3 totals 13 residues. Per germline, CDR1 MNHEY and CDR2 SVGAGI. Trimming took off 4 bases at V and 5 bases at J, with 11 bases between the two ends. The CDR3 DNA reads TGTGCCAGCAGTTTTCCCGGTTCGGAGACCCAGTACTTC. Its protein product is CASSFPGSETQYF.

The rearrangement uses TRBV19 and TRBJ2-2, with a possible D match to TRBD1 (6 bases). Germline V gene sequence: CDR1 LNHDA, CDR2 SQIVND (reference sequence). Trimming took 8 bases from V and 4 from J, leaving 23 bases between them. This CDR3 is 17 amino acids long. For the CDR3, the DNA is TGTGCCAGTTTGGCACACGAGGGGGTCAAAAGCACCGGGGAGCTGTTTTTT. Amino acids: CASLAHEGVKSTGELFF.